One sample yielded the 32 T cell receptor beta chains listed below, sequenced in a study of OX40 agonist ivuxolimab in advanced cancers. Assay used: immunoSEQ multiplex PCR; TCRdb lists only in-frame clones, some missing. The sample lists approximately 110,000 clones, less than 95% occurring once. The source material was CD4+ or CD8+ T cells sorted from blood, sampled in a trial of the OX40 agonist ivuxolimab. The receptors stem from an adult with an advanced solid tumor such as melanoma, head and neck, liver or kidney cancer.

The gene calls are TRBV7-2 and TRBJ2-1, with 10 bases identical to TRBD1. The J segment lost 8 bases and the V segment lost 0 bases, leaving 1 base of the junction unmatched. CDR1 is SGHTA, CDR2 FQGNSA, per germline. CDR3 size: 14 residues. CDR3 sequence reads: CASSLAGTGDEQFF. CDR3 DNA: TGTGCCAGCAGCTTAGCTGGGACAGGGGATGAGCAGTTCTTC.

The genes are TRBV30 and TRBJ2-7, with TRBD1 matching over 12 bases. This CDR3 spans 14 amino acids. CDR1 and CDR2 (germline): GTSNPN, SVGIG (reference sequence). With 0 bases clipped from V and 7 bases from J, the junction kept 4 bases outside the gene matches. CDR3 amino acids: CAWSVGTGGGEQYF. In DNA form, the CDR3 reads TGTGCCTGGAGTGTAGGGACAGGGGGCGGGGAGCAGTACTTC.

This clone has only one observation. The sample contains more than one DNA sequence encoding this CDR3. The chain is built from TRBV12-5 and TRBJ2-7; D not certain. The CDR3 runs to 11 residues. Trimming left V 4 bases short and J 3 bases short, with 4 bases between. The germline gives CDR1 LGHNT, CDR2 FRNRAP. Here the CDR3 DNA reads TGTGCTAGTGGTTCTAACTACGAGCAGTACTTC. Its translation: CASGSNYEQYF.

This clone was seen once. This chain links TRBV4-2 with TRBJ2-7; 8 bases are shared with TRBD2. This CDR3 contains 15 residues. Trimming removed 0 bases from V and 7 bases from J; junction bases left unmatched: 8. In germline, CDR1 is LGHNA, CDR2 YNFKEQ. Written as DNA, the CDR3 is TGTGCCAGCAGCCAAGAAGCGGGAGAGGGCCGGGAGCAGTACTTC. Its translation is CASSQEAGEGREQYF.

The chain employs TRBV4-3 and TRBJ2-5; TRBD1 might be the D (6 bases). This CDR3 comprises 14 residues. The V gene lost 3 bases and the J gene lost 4 bases, with 12 bases spanning the gap. The germline CDR1 and CDR2 sequences are LGHNA and YSLEER. CDR3 nucleotides: TGCGCCAGCAGCCAGAATCTAGGGGGAGAGACCCAGTACTTC. This codes for CASSQNLGGETQYF.

This sequence joins TRBV11-2 and TRBJ2-1, with TRBD2 matching 7 bases. Germline V gene lookup returns CDR1 SGHAT and CDR2 FQNNGV. Unmatched junction bases numbered 3, after V lost 2 bases and J lost 5 bases. The CDR3 has 14 amino acids. The CDR3 DNA sequence: TGTGCCAGCAGCTTACGGCGGGGGAACAATGAGCAGTTCTTC. This gives the protein CASSLRRGNNEQFF.

The J gene is TRBJ1-1, the V gene TRBV9; no firm D call. CDR3 length equals 14 residues. The V end lost 4 bases, the J end lost 5 bases, and 15 bases lay between the germline ends. Germline V gene lookup returns CDR1 SGDLS and CDR2 YYNGEE. The DNA of the CDR3 is TGTGCCAGCAGCCCGCACGGGGAGGGAACTGAAGCTTTCTTT. Its protein is CASSPHGEGTEAFF.

The gene calls are TRBV11-3 and TRBJ2-2, with unresolved D. Trimming removed 0 bases at V and 3 bases at J, with 5 bases between. Germline CDR1 and CDR2: SGHNT and YENEEA. CDR3 length: 14 residues. CDR3 DNA: TGTGCCAGCAGCTTAGAAGAGGACACCGGGGAGCTGTTTTTT. It specifies CASSLEEDTGELFF.

This chain links TRBV6-4 with TRBJ2-1; 13 bases are shared with TRBD2. This CDR3 comprises 14 residues. J lost 6 bases, V lost 6 bases, and 2 bases had no gene match. CDR1 is MRHNA, CDR2 SNTAGT, per germline. For the CDR3, the DNA is TGTGCCAGCAGGCGACTAGCGGGAGGCAATGAGCAGTTCTTC. Residues: CASRRLAGGNEQFF.

The V and J genes are TRBV7-9 and TRBJ2-5; TRBD1 matches 8 bases. The J call could be wrong; TRBJ2-7 is a better fit for the DNA end. The CDR3 spans 13 residues. Germline loops: CDR1 SEHNR, CDR2 FQNEAQ (reference sequence). The CDR3 DNA reads TGTGCCAGCAGCTTACGGGGACAGGTCGAGCAGTACTTC. This sequence encodes CASSLRGQVEQYF.

This sequence joins TRBV28 and TRBJ1-2; D remains ambiguous. Trimming left V 6 bases short and J 8 bases short, with 16 bases between. Germline V gene sequence: CDR1 MDHEN, CDR2 SYDVKM. The CDR3 has 13 residues. Here the CDR3 DNA reads TGTGCCAGCAGCTCCCCGGCGCCCGGCGGCTACACCTTC. As protein: CASSSPAPGGYTF.

This clone was counted only a few times. The gene calls are TRBV30 and TRBJ1-4; D call uncertain. CDR1 GTSNPN and CDR2 SVGIG come from the germline V gene (reference sequence). V lost 5 bases, J lost 0 bases, and 10 bases lay in between. This CDR3 contains 14 residues. CDR3 residues: CAWASSATNEKLFF. The CDR3 DNA reads TGTGCCTGGGCGTCTTCTGCAACTAATGAAAAACTGTTTTTT.

This sequence joins TRBV19 and TRBJ1-4; no reliable D call. In germline, CDR1 is LNHDA, CDR2 SQIVND (reference sequence). V was trimmed by 6 bases and J by 5 bases, leaving 13 bases between them. The CDR3 extends over 14 amino acids. Here the CDR3 DNA reads TGTGCCAGTAGGAAAGAGGGTACCAATGAAAAACTGTTTTTT. Protein sequence: CASRKEGTNEKLFF.

The rearrangement joins TRBV9 to TRBJ1-6; D is uncertain. The CDR3 sequence is 16 residues long. Germline V lookup: CDR1 SGDLS, CDR2 YYNGEE. V was shortened by 2 bases and J by 8 bases, with 17 bases between the two germline ends. The CDR3 DNA is TGTGCCAGCAGCGTCGAAAGCTCCGGCGGAGATTCACCCCTCCACTTT. Amino acid sequence: CASSVESSGGDSPLHF.

J is TRBJ1-2 and V is TRBV19; D is unresolved. Germline V CDR1 and CDR2: LNHDA, SQIVND (reference sequence). The CDR3 is made up of 12 amino acids. CDR3 in DNA: TGTGTCGCTTCGGGAGGCAGAGGCGGCTACACCTTC. Amino acid sequence: CVASGGRGGYTF.

The rearrangement uses TRBV21-1 and TRBJ2-7; the listed D gene, TRBD2, was not tested against the DNA. TRBV21-1 is shown as a pseudogene. The CDR3 has 17 amino acids. The CDR3 region has the DNA TGTGCCAGCACCTTTCGGGAGACTAGCGGATTCTCCTACGAGCAGTACTTC. Translation: CASTFRETSGFSYEQYF.

The J gene is TRBJ2-7, the V gene TRBV5-4; 8 nucleotides agree with TRBD1. Germline V gives CDR1 SGHNT, CDR2 YYREEE (reference sequence). Trimming took 4 bases from V and 6 from J; bases not matched to a gene: 6. The CDR3 extends over 13 amino acids. The CDR3 nucleotides read TGTGCCAGCAGCCTTGACAGGGGTCGCGAGCAGTACTTC. It encodes CASSLDRGREQYF.

This clone was counted between two and nine times. The chain carries TRBV30 and TRBJ1-4; D perhaps matches TRBD1 (5 bases). V was clipped by 6 bases and J by 8 bases, with 16 bases between them. Germline V gene sequence: CDR1 GTSNPN, CDR2 SVGIG (reference sequence). The CDR3 has 13 amino acids. This CDR3 reads CACAGGWGEKLFF. As DNA, the CDR3 is TGTGCCTGCGCCGGAGGATGGGGCGAAAAACTGTTTTTT.

This chain joins TRBV14 and TRBJ2-1; 8 bases match TRBD2. From germline, CDR1 is SGHDN and CDR2 FVKESK. CDR3 length: 18 amino acids. Trimming at V came to 4 bases and at J to 4 bases, leaving 15 bases not matched to a gene. The CDR3 protein is CASSPPGGVGERYNEQFF. DNA for the CDR3: TGTGCCAGCAGCCCCCCCGGGGGGGTAGGGGAAAGATACAATGAGCAGTTCTTC.

V is TRBV6-5 and J is TRBJ2-7, with D possibly matching TRBD1 (6 bases). CDR1 is MNHEY, CDR2 SVGAGI, per germline. This CDR3 is built from 14 residues. Trimming removed 4 bases at V and 3 bases at J, with 13 bases between. The CDR3, as DNA: TGTGCCAGCAGTTTAACAGGGATAGGCTACGAGCAGTACTTC. Translated, it gives CASSLTGIGYEQYF.

This sequence joins TRBV5-1 and TRBJ1-5; the D gene is possibly TRBD1 (5 bases). Germline V gene data show CDR1 as SGHRS and CDR2 as YFSETQ. This CDR3 has 15 residues. V lost 0 bases and J 3 bases, leaving 10 bases between the germline ends. CDR3 loop: CASSLEGTHNQPQHF. DNA of the CDR3: TGCGCCAGCAGCTTGGAGGGGACTCACAATCAGCCCCAGCATTTT. The full variable domain, rest sourced from reference TRBV5-1 and TRBJ1-5, is KAGVTQTPRYLIKTRGQQVTLSCSPISGHRSVSWYQQTPGQGLQFLFEYFSETQRNKGNFPGRFSGRQFSNSRSEMNVSTLELGDSALYLCASSLEGTHNQPQHFGDGTRLSIL.

V usage is TRBV28 and J usage is TRBJ1-1; D remains ambiguous. CDR1 is MDHEN and CDR2 is SYDVKM in the germline V gene. V was clipped by 6 bases and J by 4 bases, with 18 bases between them. This CDR3 is built from 15 residues. CDR3 region: CASSLFVTLGTEAFF. The CDR3 DNA follows: TGTGCCAGCAGCCTATTTGTTACCCTAGGCACTGAAGCTTTCTTT.

This chain connects TRBV19 to TRBJ2-7; 9 bases match TRBD1. CDR3 length: 15 amino acids. The germline CDR1 and CDR2 sequences are LNHDA and SQIVND (reference sequence). Losses at the gene ends were 4 bases for V and 4 bases for J; bases not matched to a gene: 8. DNA of the CDR3: TGTGCCAGTAGTAACCCGACAGGGGGAAGTTACGAGCAGTACTTC. Its protein is CASSNPTGGSYEQYF.

V usage is TRBV15 and J usage is TRBJ1-1; 10 bases map to TRBD1. The CDR3 length is 17 residues. The V segment lost 5 bases and the J segment 0 bases; nucleotides outside the gene matches: 9. Germline V CDR1 and CDR2: LNHNV, YYDKDF (reference sequence). CDR3: CATSWDRGLGLNTEAFF. The CDR3 DNA is TGTGCCACCAGCTGGGACAGGGGACTAGGATTGAACACTGAAGCTTTCTTT.

The chain joins TRBV6-4 to TRBJ2-1; 11 bases map to TRBD2. The CDR3 runs to 15 residues. The V gene's germline CDR1 is MRHNA and CDR2 SNTAGT. With V trimmed by 6 bases and J by 6 bases, 7 bases remained unmatched. In DNA form, the CDR3 reads TGTGCCAGCAGCGCACTAGCGGGGGCGGGCAATGAGCAGTTCTTC. This gives the protein CASSALAGAGNEQFF.

The J gene is TRBJ2-7, the V gene TRBV7-8, with TRBD2 as a possible D gene (5 bases). The CDR3 is 14 amino acids. Trimming pared 2 bases from V and 2 bases from J, leaving 10 bases between. CDR1 is SGHVS, CDR2 FQNEAQ, per germline. This CDR3 reads CASSLNPGTYEQYF. CDR3 DNA: TGTGCCAGCAGCTTAAACCCCGGGACCTACGAGCAGTACTTC.

The CDR3: CASTTGDYGYTF. The CDR3 DNA is TGTGCCAGCACCACTGGGGACTATGGCTACACCTTC. The chain is built from TRBV28 and TRBJ1-2; D unresolved. Germline CDR1 MDHEN, CDR2 SYDVKM. This CDR3 comprises 12 residues. Trimming pared 7 bases from V and 3 bases from J, leaving 9 bases between.

The CDR3 DNA is TGTGCTAGTGGTTTGGGTGGGGCCGCCTACGAGCAGTACTTC. It is translated as CASGLGGAAYEQYF. The chain combines TRBV12-5 with TRBJ2-7; TRBD1 might be the D (5 bases). Trimming stripped 1 base from V and 2 bases from J, with 9 bases between. The CDR3 is 14 amino acids. The germline V gene has CDR1 LGHNT and CDR2 FRNRAP.

V is TRBV30 and J is TRBJ1-2; 7 bases match TRBD1. Germline V gene sequence: CDR1 GTSNPN, CDR2 SVGIG (reference sequence). This CDR3 is 13 amino acids long. The V segment lost 2 bases and the J segment 4 bases; nucleotides outside the gene matches: 4. The DNA for the CDR3 is TGTGCCTGGAGTTCGACAGGGACCTATGGCTACACCTTC. Amino acid sequence: CAWSSTGTYGYTF.

This chain uses TRBV9 with TRBJ2-1; D unresolved. Trimming left V 4 bases short and J 4 bases short, with 12 bases between. CDR3 length equals 14 residues. Germline V gene lookup returns CDR1 SGDLS and CDR2 YYNGEE. DNA of the CDR3: TGTGCCAGCAGCTTACCGGACGGGTACAATGAGCAGTTCTTC. This codes for CASSLPDGYNEQFF.

The V and J genes are TRBV6-5 and TRBJ1-3; D is uncertain. The V end lost 0 bases, the J end lost 4 bases, and 4 bases lay between the germline ends. The CDR3 runs to 13 residues. Germline CDR1 MNHEY, CDR2 SVGAGI. This CDR3 is CASSYSSGNTIYF. Here the CDR3 DNA reads TGTGCCAGCAGTTACTCATCAGGAAACACCATATATTTT.

For the CDR3, the DNA is TGTGCCAGCAGAAAAGGACCCAGCTATGGCTACACCTTC. Protein product: CASRKGPSYGYTF. The chain has TRBV9 and TRBJ1-2; D not resolved. The germline CDR1 and CDR2 sequences are SGDLS and YYNGEE. V gave up 5 bases and J gave up 4 bases, with 12 bases separating them. The CDR3 is 13 residues long.